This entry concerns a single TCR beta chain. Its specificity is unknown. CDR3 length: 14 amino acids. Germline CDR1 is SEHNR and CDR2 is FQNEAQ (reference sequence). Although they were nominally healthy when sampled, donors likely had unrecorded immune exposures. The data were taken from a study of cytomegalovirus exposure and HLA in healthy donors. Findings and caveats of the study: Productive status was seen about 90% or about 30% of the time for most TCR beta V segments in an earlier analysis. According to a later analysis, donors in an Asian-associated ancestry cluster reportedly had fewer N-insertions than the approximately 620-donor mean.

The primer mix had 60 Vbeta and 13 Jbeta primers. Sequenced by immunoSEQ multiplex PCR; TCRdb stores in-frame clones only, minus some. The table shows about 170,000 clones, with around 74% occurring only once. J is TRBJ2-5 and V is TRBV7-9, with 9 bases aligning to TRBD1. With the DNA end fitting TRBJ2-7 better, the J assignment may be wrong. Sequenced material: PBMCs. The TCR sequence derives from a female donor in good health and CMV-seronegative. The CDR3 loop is CASSLADRGYEQYF. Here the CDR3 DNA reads TGTGCCAGCAGCTTGGCCGACAGGGGGTACGAGCAGTACTTC.